The text below deals with one T cell receptor beta chain. This CDR3 contains 14 residues. CDR1 SGHVS and CDR2 FQNEAQ come from the germline V gene. V lost 7 bases and J 6 bases, leaving 19 bases between the germline ends. The sample belongs to a study of neoadjuvant anti-PD-1 for oral cavity cancer. Looking at the study overall: Nivolumab at 3 mg/kg was mostly given biweekly, three to four doses, pre-surgery. Patients without progression received a fourth nivolumab dose around day 43, then surgical resection on days 50-56.

Patients had newly diagnosed, untreated stage II-IVA oral cavity squamous cell carcinoma. Sequencing used immunoSEQ multiplex PCR; TCRdb keeps in-frame clones, though not all of them. Among around 14,000 clones listed, 70% were seen once. The TCR comes from a person aged 40 to 85 with oral cavity squamous cell carcinoma. Sequenced here: PBMCs, sampled before nivolumab (anti-PD-1) treatment. The chain links TRBV7-8 to TRBJ2-7, with a tentative D call TRBD2 (5 bases). In DNA, the CDR3 is TGTGCCAGCACCCCCTTGGGCGGGTTGGGCGAGCAGTACTTC. Residues: CASTPLGGLGEQYF.